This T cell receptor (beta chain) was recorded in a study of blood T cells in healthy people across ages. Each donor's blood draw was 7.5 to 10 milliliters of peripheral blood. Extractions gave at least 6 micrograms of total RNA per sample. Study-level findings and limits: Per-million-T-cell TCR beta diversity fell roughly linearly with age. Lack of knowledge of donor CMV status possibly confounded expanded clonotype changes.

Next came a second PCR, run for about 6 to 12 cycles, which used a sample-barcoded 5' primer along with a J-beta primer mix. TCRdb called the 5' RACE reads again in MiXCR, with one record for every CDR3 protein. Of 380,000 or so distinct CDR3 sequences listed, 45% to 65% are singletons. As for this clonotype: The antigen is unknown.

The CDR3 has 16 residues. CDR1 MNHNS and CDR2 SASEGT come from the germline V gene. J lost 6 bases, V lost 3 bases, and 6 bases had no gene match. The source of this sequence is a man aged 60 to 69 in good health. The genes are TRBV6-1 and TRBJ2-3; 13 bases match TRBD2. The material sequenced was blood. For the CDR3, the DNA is TGTGCCAGCAGTGAGCGGACTAGCGGGAGCCCGGATACGCAGTATTTT. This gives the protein CASSERTSGSPDTQYF.